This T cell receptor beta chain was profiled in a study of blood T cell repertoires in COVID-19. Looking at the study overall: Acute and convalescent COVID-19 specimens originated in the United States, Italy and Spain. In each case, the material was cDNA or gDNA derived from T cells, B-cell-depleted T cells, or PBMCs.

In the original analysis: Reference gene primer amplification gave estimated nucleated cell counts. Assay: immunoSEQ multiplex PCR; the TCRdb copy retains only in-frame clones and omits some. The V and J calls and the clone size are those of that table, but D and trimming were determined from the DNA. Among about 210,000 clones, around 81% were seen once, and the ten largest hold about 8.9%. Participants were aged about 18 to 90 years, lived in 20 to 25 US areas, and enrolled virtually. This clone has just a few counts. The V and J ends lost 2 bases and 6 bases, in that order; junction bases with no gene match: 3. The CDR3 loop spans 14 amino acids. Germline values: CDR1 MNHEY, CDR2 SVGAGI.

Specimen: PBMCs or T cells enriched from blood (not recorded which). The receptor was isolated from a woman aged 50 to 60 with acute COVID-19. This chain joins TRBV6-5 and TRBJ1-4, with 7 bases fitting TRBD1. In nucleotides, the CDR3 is TGTGCCAGCAGTTACCTACAGGGGCATGAAAAACTGTTTTTT. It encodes CASSYLQGHEKLFF.